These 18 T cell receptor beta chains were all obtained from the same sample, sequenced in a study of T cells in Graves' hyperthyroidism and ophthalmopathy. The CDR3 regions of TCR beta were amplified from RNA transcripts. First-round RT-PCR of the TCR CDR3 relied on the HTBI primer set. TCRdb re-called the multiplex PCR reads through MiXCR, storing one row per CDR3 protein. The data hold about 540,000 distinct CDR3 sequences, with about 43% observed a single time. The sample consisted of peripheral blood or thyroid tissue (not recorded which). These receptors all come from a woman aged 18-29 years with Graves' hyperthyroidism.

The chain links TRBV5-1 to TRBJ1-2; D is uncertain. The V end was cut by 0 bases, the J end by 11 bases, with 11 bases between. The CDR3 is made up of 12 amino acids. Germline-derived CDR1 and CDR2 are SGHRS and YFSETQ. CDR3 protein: CASSLDSTPYTF. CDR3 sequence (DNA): TGCGCCAGCAGCTTGGACAGCACTCCGTACACCTTC.

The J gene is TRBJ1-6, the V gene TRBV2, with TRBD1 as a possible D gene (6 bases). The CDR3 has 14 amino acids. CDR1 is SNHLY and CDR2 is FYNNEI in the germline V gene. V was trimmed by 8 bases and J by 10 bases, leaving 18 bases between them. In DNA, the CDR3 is TGTGCCAGCTCACAGGGACGAGAGGGCTCACCCCTCCACTTT. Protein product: CASSQGREGSPLHF.

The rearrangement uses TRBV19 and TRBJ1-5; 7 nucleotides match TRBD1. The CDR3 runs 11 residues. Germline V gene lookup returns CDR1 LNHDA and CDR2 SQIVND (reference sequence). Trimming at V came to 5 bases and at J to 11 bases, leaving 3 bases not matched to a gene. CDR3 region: CASSQDRAQHF. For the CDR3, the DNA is TGTGCCAGTAGTCAAGACAGGGCCCAGCATTTT.

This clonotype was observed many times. In DNA, the CDR3 is TGTGCCAGCAGCTTCTGGGAGACCCAGTACTTC. It encodes CASSFWETQYF. The chain employs TRBV7-8 and TRBJ2-5, with unresolved D. Germline CDR1 and CDR2: SGHVS and FQNEAQ. The V and J ends lost 3 bases and 5 bases respectively, with 4 bases between them. The CDR3 loop spans 11 amino acids.

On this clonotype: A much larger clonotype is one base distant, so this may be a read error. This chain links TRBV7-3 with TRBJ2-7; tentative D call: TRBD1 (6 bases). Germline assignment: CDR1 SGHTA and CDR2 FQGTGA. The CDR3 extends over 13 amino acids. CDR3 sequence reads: CASSLGTTNEQCF. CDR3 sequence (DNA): TGTGCCAGCAGCTTAGGGACAACGAACGAGCAGTGCTTC.

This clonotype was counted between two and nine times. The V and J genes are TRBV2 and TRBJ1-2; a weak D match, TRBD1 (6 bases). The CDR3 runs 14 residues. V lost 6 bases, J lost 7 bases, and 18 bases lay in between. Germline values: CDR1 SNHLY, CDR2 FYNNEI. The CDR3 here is CASSQPNNRAGYTF. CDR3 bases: TGTGCCAGCAGCCAACCAAACAACAGGGCTGGCTACACCTTC.

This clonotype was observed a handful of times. The CDR3 spells CASGSVRGGTQYF. The CDR3 DNA reads as TGTGCTAGTGGTTCCGTGCGGGGGGGGACCCAGTACTTC. The chain has TRBV12-5 and TRBJ2-5, with 9 bases that match TRBD2. The CDR3 is 13 residues long. The V gene end was trimmed by 4 bases and the J gene end by 7 bases; junction bases not matched to a gene: 4. CDR1 is LGHNT and CDR2 is FRNRAP in the germline V gene.

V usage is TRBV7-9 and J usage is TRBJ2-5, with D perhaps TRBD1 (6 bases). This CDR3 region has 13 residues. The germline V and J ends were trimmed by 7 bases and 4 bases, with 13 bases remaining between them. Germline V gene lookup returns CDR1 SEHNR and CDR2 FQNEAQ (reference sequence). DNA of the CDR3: TGTGCCAGCACCGGCACAGGGTTAGAGACCCAGTACTTC. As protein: CASTGTGLETQYF.

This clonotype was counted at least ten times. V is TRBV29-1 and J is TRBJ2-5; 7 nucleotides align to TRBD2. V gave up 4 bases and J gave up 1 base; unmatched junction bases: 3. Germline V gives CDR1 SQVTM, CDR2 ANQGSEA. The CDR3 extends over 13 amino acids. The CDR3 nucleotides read TGCAGCGTTGGCGGGAGAGCCCAAGAGACCCAGTACTTC. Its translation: CSVGGRAQETQYF.

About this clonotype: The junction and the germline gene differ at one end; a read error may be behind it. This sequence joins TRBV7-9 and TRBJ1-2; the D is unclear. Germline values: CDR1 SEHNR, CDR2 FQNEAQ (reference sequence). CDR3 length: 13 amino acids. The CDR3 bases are TGTGCCAACAGCCCGAACGGACTAGCTGGCTACACCTTC. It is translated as CANSPNGLAGYTF.

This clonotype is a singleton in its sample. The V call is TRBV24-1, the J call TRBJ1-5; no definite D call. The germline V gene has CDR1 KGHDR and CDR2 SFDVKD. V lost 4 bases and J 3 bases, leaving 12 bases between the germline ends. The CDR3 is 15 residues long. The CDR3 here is CATSDAGQVNQPQHF. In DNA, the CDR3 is TGTGCCACCAGTGACGCCGGGCAGGTCAATCAGCCCCAGCATTTT.

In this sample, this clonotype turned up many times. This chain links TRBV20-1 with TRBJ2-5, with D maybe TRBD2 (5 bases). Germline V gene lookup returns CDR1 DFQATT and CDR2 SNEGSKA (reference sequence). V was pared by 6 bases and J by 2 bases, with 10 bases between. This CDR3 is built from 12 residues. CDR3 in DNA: TGCAGTGCCGCGGGTTGGCAAGAGACCCAGTACTTC. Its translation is CSAAGWQETQYF.

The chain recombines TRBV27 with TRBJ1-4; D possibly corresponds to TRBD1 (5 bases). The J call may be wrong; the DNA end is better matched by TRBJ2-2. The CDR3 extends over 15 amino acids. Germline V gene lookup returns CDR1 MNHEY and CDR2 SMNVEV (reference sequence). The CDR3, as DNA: TGTGCCAGCAGTTTACATGGGGCCAGCACCGGGGAGCTGTTTTTT. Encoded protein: CASSLHGASTGELFF.

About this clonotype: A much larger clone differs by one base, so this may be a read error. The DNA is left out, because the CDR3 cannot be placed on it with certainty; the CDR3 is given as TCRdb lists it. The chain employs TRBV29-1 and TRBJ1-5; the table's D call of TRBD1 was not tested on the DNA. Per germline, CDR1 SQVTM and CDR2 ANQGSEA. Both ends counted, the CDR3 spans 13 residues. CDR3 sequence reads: CSVWAGGNQPRHF.

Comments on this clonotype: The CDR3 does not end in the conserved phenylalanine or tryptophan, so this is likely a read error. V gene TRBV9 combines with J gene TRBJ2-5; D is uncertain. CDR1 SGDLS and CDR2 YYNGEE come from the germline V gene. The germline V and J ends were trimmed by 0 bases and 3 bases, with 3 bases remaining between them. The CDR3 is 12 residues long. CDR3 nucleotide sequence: TGTGCCAGCAGCGTAGCAGAAGAGACCCAGTACCTC. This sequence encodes CASSVAEETQYL.

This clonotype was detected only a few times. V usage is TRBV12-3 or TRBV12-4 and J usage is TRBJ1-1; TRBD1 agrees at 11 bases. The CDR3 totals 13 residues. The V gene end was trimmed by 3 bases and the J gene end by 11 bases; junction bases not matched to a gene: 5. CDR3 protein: CASSLMGQGVAFF. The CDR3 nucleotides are TGTGCCAGCAGTTTGATGGGACAGGGGGTTGCTTTCTTT.

The CDR3 sequence is CATSGSTQYF. CDR3 bases: TGTGCCACCTCAGGGTCCACCCAGTACTTC. The rearrangement links TRBV7-9 to TRBJ2-5; D is possibly TRBD1 (5 bases). The CDR3 consists of 10 residues. The V gene's germline CDR1 is SEHNR and CDR2 FQNEAQ (reference sequence). V was cut by 10 bases and J by 8 bases, with 11 bases left in between.

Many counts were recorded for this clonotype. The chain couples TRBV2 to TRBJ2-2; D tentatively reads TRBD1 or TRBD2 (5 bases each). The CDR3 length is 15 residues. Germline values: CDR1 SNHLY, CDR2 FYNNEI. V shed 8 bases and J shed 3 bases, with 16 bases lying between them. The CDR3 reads CASLLGRDDTGELFF. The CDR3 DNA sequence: TGTGCCAGCCTTCTTGGCAGGGACGACACCGGGGAGCTGTTTTTT. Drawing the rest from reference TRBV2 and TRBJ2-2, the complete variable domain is EPEVTQTPSHQVTQMGQEVILRCVPISNHLYFYWYRQILGQKVEFLVSFYNNEISEKSEIFDDQFSVERPDGSNFTLKIRSTKLEDSAMYFCASLLGRDDTGELFFGEGSRLTVL.